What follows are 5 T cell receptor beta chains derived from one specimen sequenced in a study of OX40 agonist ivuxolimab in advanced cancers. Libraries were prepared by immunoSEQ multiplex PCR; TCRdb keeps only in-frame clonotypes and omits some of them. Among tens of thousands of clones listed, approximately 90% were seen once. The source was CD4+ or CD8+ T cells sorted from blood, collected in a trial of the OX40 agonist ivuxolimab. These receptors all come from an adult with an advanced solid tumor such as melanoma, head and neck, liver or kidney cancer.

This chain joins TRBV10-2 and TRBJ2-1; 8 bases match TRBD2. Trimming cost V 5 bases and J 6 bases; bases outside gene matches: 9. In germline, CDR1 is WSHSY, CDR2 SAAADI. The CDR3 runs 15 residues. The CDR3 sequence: CASSMLAGRPNEQFF. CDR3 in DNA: TGCGCCAGCAGTATGTTAGCGGGACGACCCAATGAGCAGTTCTTC.

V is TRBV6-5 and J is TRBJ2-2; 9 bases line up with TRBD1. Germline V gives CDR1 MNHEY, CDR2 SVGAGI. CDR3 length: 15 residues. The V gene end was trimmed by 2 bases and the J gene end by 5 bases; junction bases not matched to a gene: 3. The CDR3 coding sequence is TGTGCCAGCAGTTACGCAGGGACAGGGACCGGGGAGCTGTTTTTT. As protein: CASSYAGTGTGELFF.

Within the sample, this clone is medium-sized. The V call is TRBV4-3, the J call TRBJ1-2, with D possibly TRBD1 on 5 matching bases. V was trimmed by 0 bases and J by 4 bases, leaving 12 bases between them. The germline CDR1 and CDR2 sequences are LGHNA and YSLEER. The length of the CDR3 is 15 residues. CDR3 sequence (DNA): TGCGCCAGCAGCCAAGATATCGGCAGGGTCTATGGCTACACCTTC. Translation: CASSQDIGRVYGYTF.

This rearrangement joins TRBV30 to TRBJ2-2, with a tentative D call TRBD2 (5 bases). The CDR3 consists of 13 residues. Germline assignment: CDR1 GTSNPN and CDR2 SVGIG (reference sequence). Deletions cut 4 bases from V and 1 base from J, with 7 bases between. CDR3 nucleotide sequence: TGTGCCTGGAATGGAGGGAACACCGGGGAGCTGTTTTTT. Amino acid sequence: CAWNGGNTGELFF. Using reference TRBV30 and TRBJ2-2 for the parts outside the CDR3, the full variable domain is SQTIHQWPATLVQPVGSPLSLECTVEGTSNPNLYWYRQAAGRGLQLLFYSVGIGQISSEVPQNLSASRPQDRQFILSSKKLLLSDSGFYLCAWNGGNTGELFFGEGSRLTVL.

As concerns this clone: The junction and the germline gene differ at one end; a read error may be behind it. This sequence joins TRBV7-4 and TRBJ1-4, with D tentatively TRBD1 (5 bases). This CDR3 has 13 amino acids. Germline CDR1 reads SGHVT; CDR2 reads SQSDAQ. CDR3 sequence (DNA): TGTGCCTGCAGGGCCTCAACTAATGAAAAACTGTTTTTT. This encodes CACRASTNEKLFF.